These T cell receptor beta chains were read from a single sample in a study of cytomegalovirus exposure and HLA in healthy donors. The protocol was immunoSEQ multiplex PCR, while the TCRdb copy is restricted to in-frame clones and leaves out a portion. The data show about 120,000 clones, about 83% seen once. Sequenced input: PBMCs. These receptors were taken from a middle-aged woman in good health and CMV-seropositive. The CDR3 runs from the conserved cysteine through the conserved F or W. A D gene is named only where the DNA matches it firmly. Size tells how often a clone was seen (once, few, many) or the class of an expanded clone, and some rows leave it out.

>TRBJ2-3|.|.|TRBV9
TGTGCCAGCAGCGAAACAGGGCCCAGCACAGATACGCAGTATTTT
CASSETGPSTDTQYF
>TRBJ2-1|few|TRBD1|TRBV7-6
TGTGCCAGCAGCGTACAAGGGACAGGGCCCAATGAGCAGTTCTTC
CASSVQGTGPNEQFF
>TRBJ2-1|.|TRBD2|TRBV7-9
TGTGCCAGCAGCTTGCCCAGCGGGGGGCGCTCCTACAATGAGCAGTTCTTC
CASSLPSGGRSYNEQFF
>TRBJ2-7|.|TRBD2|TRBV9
TGTGCCAGCAGCGCAACGGGACTAGCGGGGACCTACGAGCAGTACTTC
CASSATGLAGTYEQYF
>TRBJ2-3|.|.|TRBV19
TGTGCCAGTAGTATAGGACACCGAGAGGGAGATACGCAGTATTTT
CASSIGHREGDTQYF
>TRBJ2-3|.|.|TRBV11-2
TGTGCCAGCAGCTTAGTGTTCTCGACTGGAGCGGGTACGCAGTATTTT
CASSLVFSTGAGTQYF
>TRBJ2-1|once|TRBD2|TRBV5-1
TGCGCCAGCAGCTCAGGTGGGACTAGCGGATACAATGAGCAGTTCTTC
CASSSGGTSGYNEQFF
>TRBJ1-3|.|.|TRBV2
TGTGCCAGCAGTGAAGCGCTGTACAGAGGAAACACCATATATTTT
CASSEALYRGNTIYF
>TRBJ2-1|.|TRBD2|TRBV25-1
TGTGCCAGCAGTGAGGGGGGACTAGCGTTCGAGCAGTTCTTC
CASSEGGLAFEQFF
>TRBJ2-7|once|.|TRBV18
TGTGCCAGCTCACAAACTCATGGCGGGGACGGCGAGCAGTACTTC
CASSQTHGGDGEQYF
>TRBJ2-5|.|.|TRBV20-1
TGCAGTGCGCGCAAAGAGACCCAGTACTTC
CSARKETQYF
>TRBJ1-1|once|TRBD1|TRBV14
TGTGCCAGCAGCCAGACAGGGTGGAATGAAGCTTTCTTT
CASSQTGWNEAFF
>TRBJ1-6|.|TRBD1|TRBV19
TGTGCCAGTAGTATGTCTGGGACAGGCGCCGATAATTCACCCCTCCACTTT
CASSMSGTGADNSPLHF
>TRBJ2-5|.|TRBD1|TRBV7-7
TGTGCTAGCAGCCCAGGGACAGTTGAGACCCAGTACTTC
CASSPGTVETQYF
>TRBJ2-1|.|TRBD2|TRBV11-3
TGTGCCAGCAGCGCCGGGACTAGCGAGAGTAATGAGCAGTTCTTC
CASSAGTSESNEQFF
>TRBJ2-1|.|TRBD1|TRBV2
TGTGCCAGCAGCCGAGGACAGGGTGGCTACTATGTGTCCGGCTCCTACAATGAGCAGTTCTTC
CASSRGQGGYYVSGSYNEQFF
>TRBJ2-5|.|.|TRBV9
TGTGCCAGCAGCGTAGAAAGGAGGGGTGCGACCCAGTACTTC
CASSVERRGATQYF
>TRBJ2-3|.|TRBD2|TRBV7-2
TGTGCCAGCAGCAGACTAGCGGGGCCGGGAGATACGCAGTATTTT
CASSRLAGPGDTQYF
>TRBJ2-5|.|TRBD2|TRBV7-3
TGTGCCAGCAGCCCACTAGCGAGTCAAGAGACCCAGTACTTC
CASSPLASQETQYF
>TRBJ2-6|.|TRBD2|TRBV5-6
TGTGCCAGCAGGGCGGGGGGAGCTGGGGCCAACGTCCTGACTTTC
CASRAGGAGANVLTF
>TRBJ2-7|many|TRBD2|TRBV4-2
TGTGCCAGCAGCCACATGCCGGCGGGGGGGAACTACGAGCAGTACTTC
CASSHMPAGGNYEQYF
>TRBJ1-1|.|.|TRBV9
TGTGCCAGCAGCGCGACAGGAGGGAACACTGAAGCTTTCTTT
CASSATGGNTEAFF
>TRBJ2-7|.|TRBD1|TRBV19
TGTGCCAGTAGTGCAGACAGGGATGACGAGCAGTACTTC
CASSADRDDEQYF
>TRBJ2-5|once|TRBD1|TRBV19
TGTGCCAGTAGCCCGGGACAGGGGTTTGCTTTCTGGGGGACCCAGTACTTC
CASSPGQGFAFWGTQYF
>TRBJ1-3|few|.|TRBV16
TGTGCCAGCAGCCAACCGGCCAGGGAAGGCTCTGGAAACACCATATATTTT
CASSQPAREGSGNTIYF
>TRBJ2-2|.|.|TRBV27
TGTGCCAGCAGTCCCCAGGGGACGGTCAACACCGGGGAGCTGTTTTTT
CASSPQGTVNTGELFF
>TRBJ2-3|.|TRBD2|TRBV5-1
TGCGCCAGCAGCTTGGGGACTAGCGGGGGGACTCTCACAGATACGCAGTATTTT
CASSLGTSGGTLTDTQYF
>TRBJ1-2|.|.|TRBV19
TGTGCCAGTAGTATAGAGGTCCGGGGCTATGGCTACACCTTC
CASSIEVRGYGYTF
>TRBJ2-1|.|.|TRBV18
TGTGCCAGCTCACCAGGGGGCGAGCAGTTCTTC
CASSPGGEQFF
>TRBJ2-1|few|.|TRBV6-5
TGTGCCAGCAGTTACTCGAGTGGACTTGTGTTCTTC
CASSYSSGLVFF
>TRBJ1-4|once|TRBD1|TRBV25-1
TGTGCCAGCACTCGAGGGGGACAGGGGGAAAAACTGTTTTTT
CASTRGGQGEKLFF
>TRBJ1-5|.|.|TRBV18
TGTGCCAGCTCAGCTAGTAGGGGAACGGGCAATCAGCCCCAGCATTTT
CASSASRGTGNQPQHF
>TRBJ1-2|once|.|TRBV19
TGTGCCAGTAGTATAGATCAGTCGGGGATCTACGGCTACACCTTC
CASSIDQSGIYGYTF
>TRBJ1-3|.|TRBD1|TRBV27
TGTGCCAGCAGGAGACAGGGGTATGGAAACACCATATATTTT
CASRRQGYGNTIYF
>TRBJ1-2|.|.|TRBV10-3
TGTGCCATCAGTGAGTCGACGGGGGGGGCCTATGGCTACACCTTC
CAISESTGGAYGYTF
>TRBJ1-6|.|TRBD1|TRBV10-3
TGTGCCATCAGTCCTGGACAGGGGGCGTCCTATAATTCACCCCTCCACTTT
CAISPGQGASYNSPLHF
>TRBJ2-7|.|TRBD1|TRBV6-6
TGTGCCAGCAGTTACTCTGCCGGGACAGGGGACCACGAGCAGTACTTC
CASSYSAGTGDHEQYF
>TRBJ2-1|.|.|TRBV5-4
TGTGCCAGCAGCTCTCCAGGTACCGAGCAGTTCTTC
CASSSPGTEQFF